The 17 T cell receptor beta chains presented below share a single source sample, sequenced in a study of T cells in Graves' hyperthyroidism and ophthalmopathy. Authors of the study amplified TCR beta CDR3 regions from RNA transcripts. An initial round of RT-PCR targeting the TCR CDR3 relied on the HTBI primer set. One entry per CDR3 protein results from TCRdb running MiXCR on the multiplex PCR reads. The sample has a few hundred thousand distinct CDR3 sequences, about 12% seen once. Source material: blood. The receptors were sampled from a woman in her late teens or twenties with Graves' hyperthyroidism.

This clonotype was observed many times. The J gene is TRBJ1-2, the V gene TRBV28, with TRBD1 matching 9 bases. With V trimmed by 6 bases and J by 6 bases, 5 bases remained unmatched. This CDR3 region has 13 residues. In germline, CDR1 is MDHEN, CDR2 SYDVKM. The CDR3 protein is CASRGTGLNGYTF. CDR3 DNA sequence: TGTGCCAGCAGGGGGACAGGGCTGAATGGCTACACCTTC.

This clonotype was found many times. This sequence joins TRBV7-6 and TRBJ2-7; TRBD2 might be the D (6 bases). Germline V gene lookup returns CDR1 SGHVS and CDR2 FNYEAQ. CDR3 length: 15 amino acids. V was shortened by 1 base and J by 2 bases, with 12 bases between the two germline ends. The DNA for the CDR3 is TGTGCCAGCAGCTTAGAGGGGACTGTCCCCTACGAGCAGTACTTC. Translation: CASSLEGTVPYEQYF.

This clonotype has a count of ten or more. The chain combines TRBV24-1 with TRBJ2-5; TRBD2 agrees at 10 bases. The V and J ends lost 5 bases and 5 bases, in that order; junction bases with no gene match: 7. This CDR3 has 15 amino acids. The V gene's germline CDR1 is KGHDR and CDR2 SFDVKD. CDR3 residues: CATSGGLAEWETQYF. CDR3 sequence (DNA): TGTGCCACCAGTGGTGGACTAGCGGAATGGGAGACCCAGTACTTC.

The table lists this clonotype with a few counts. Germline and junction disagree at one end, which may indicate a read error. V usage is TRBV18 and J usage is TRBJ1-2; the D gene is possibly TRBD1 (5 bases). The germline V gene has CDR1 KGHSH and CDR2 LQKENI. The CDR3 loop spans 14 amino acids. In nucleotides, the CDR3 is TGTGCCAGCCCACCGACCGGGACCCCGTTCGGCTACACCTTC. Residues: CASPPTGTPFGYTF.

This clonotype was detected ten times or more. V gene TRBV13 combines with J gene TRBJ1-1; D may be TRBD1 (5 bases). Trimming took 5 bases from V and 8 from J, leaving 18 bases between them. Germline V CDR1 and CDR2: PRHDT, FYEKMQ (reference sequence). The CDR3 has 14 amino acids. For the CDR3, the DNA is TGTGCCAGCAGCCCTGAGGGGCAGGTTGAAGAAGCTTTCTTT. Translation gives CASSPEGQVEEAFF.

This sequence joins TRBV9 and TRBJ2-6; D perhaps matches TRBD1 (6 bases). CDR1 is SGDLS and CDR2 is YYNGEE in the germline V gene. V lost 4 bases, J lost 0 bases, and 11 bases lay in between. The CDR3 has 16 amino acids. This chain's CDR3 is CASSSRGISGANVLTF. Here the CDR3 DNA reads TGTGCCAGCAGCTCGAGGGGGATCTCTGGGGCCAACGTCCTGACTTTC.

The chain combines TRBV5-1 with TRBJ1-5; D may be TRBD1 (5 bases). The ends were cut back, 0 bases at V and 0 bases at J, with 10 bases in the middle. Germline loops: CDR1 SGHRS, CDR2 YFSETQ. CDR3 length: 16 residues. CDR3 amino acids: CASSLGRGASNQPQHF. In nucleotides, the CDR3 is TGCGCCAGCAGCTTGGGACGAGGGGCTAGCAATCAGCCCCAGCATTTT. The full variable domain, with the rest looked up from reference TRBV5-1 and TRBJ1-5, is KAGVTQTPRYLIKTRGQQVTLSCSPISGHRSVSWYQQTPGQGLQFLFEYFSETQRNKGNFPGRFSGRQFSNSRSEMNVSTLELGDSALYLCASSLGRGASNQPQHFGDGTRLSIL.

This chain joins TRBV6-2 or TRBV6-3 and TRBJ2-1; D is possibly TRBD1 or TRBD2 (6 bases each). V was trimmed by 8 bases and J by 3 bases, leaving 17 bases between them. Germline CDR1 reads MNHEY; CDR2 reads SVGEGT. This CDR3 contains 15 residues. CDR3 DNA: TGTGCCAGCGGGCAATGGGGGGCCGGCTACAATGAGCAGTTCTTC. It translates to CASGQWGAGYNEQFF.

This clonotype has only a few counts. This may stem from a read error, because a much larger clone lies one nucleotide away. The chain joins TRBV5-8 to TRBJ1-1; 9 nucleotides match TRBD1. In germline, CDR1 is SGHTS, CDR2 YDEGEE. The trim removed 3 bases at V and 0 bases at J, leaving 3 bases unmatched. The CDR3 is made up of 15 amino acids. Here the CDR3 reads CASSSGQGVNTEAFF. For the CDR3, the DNA is TGTGCCAGCAGCTCGGGACAGGGCGTGAACACTGAAGCTTTCTTT.

The sample holds many counts of this clonotype. The chain recombines TRBV6-1 with TRBJ1-4; 9 bases map to TRBD1. The V segment lost 5 bases and the J segment 8 bases; nucleotides outside the gene matches: 9. This CDR3 has 15 amino acids. Germline V CDR1 and CDR2: MNHNS, SASEGT. This chain's CDR3 is CASSSTGTGREKLFF. CDR3 nucleotide sequence: TGTGCCAGCAGTTCCACCGGGACAGGGAGGGAAAAACTGTTTTTT.

This clonotype was observed many times. This rearrangement joins TRBV7-9 to TRBJ1-2; 7 bases align to TRBD1. J lost 13 bases, V lost 1 base, and 3 bases had no gene match. CDR3 length equals 11 residues. The germline gives CDR1 SEHNR, CDR2 FQNEAQ (reference sequence). The DNA of the CDR3 is TGTGCCAGCAGCTTAGGACAGGGAGGCACCTTC. Translation gives CASSLGQGGTF.

This clonotype appeared many times. The chain has TRBV20-1 and TRBJ1-6; D unresolved. Trimming stripped 2 bases from V and 0 bases from J, with 11 bases between. The germline CDR1 and CDR2 sequences are DFQATT and SNEGSKA (reference sequence). The CDR3 is 16 residues long. The CDR3 DNA sequence: TGCAGTGCTAGACAAGGAGGTAGCTCCTATAATTCACCCCTCCACTTT. The encoded protein is CSARQGGSSYNSPLHF.

This clonotype was recorded at least ten times. V gene TRBV12-3 or TRBV12-4 combines with J gene TRBJ2-1; TRBD2 agrees at 8 bases. This CDR3 has 15 amino acids. V lost 4 bases and J lost 12; bases outside the gene matches: 14. The CDR3 reads CASSSYRGAGGRQFF. The CDR3 bases are TGTGCCAGCAGTTCCTACCGAGGGGCGGGGGGAAGGCAGTTCTTC.

This clonotype came up many times. The chain joins TRBV3-1 to TRBJ2-7; D uncertain. Germline loops: CDR1 LGHDT, CDR2 YNNKEL (reference sequence). The CDR3 covers 14 residues. V was clipped by 4 bases and J by 0 bases, with 10 bases between them. This CDR3 reads CASSPTVSSYEQYF. The CDR3 DNA reads TGTGCCAGCAGCCCGACGGTCAGCTCCTACGAGCAGTACTTC.

This clonotype was recorded many times. V is TRBV3-1 and J is TRBJ1-2; D possibly corresponds to TRBD1 (6 bases). The ends were cut back, 6 bases at V and 7 bases at J, with 15 bases in the middle. The CDR3 spans 13 residues. Germline assignment: CDR1 LGHDT and CDR2 YNNKEL (reference sequence). This CDR3 reads CASSGTPASGYTF. The CDR3 nucleotides are TGTGCCAGCAGTGGGACACCAGCGTCTGGCTACACCTTC.

This clonotype was counted many times. This chain's CDR3 is CASRRAGAYTDTQYF. The CDR3 DNA reads as TGTGCCAGCAGACGAGCGGGGGCGTACACAGATACGCAGTATTTT. The chain employs TRBV2 and TRBJ2-3, with TRBD2 identical over 8 bases. CDR1 and CDR2 from the germline V gene are SNHLY and FYNNEI. The V segment lost 6 bases and the J segment 2 bases; nucleotides outside the gene matches: 7. This CDR3 comprises 15 residues.

This clonotype has ten or more counts. The J gene is TRBJ2-7, the V gene TRBV29-1, with D hard to call. The CDR3 is 13 residues long. Trimming cost V 5 bases and J 4 bases, with 15 bases left between them. CDR1 SQVTM and CDR2 ANQGSEA come from the germline V gene. The CDR3 protein is CSVWADRAYEQYF. The DNA for the CDR3 is TGCAGCGTTTGGGCGGATAGGGCTTACGAGCAGTACTTC.